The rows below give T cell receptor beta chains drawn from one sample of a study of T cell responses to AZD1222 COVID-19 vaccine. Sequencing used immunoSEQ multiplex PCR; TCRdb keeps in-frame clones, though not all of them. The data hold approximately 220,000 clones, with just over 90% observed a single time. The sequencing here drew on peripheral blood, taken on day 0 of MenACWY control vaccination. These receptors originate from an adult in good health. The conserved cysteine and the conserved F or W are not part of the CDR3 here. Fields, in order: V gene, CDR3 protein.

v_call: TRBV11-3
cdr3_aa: ASSFDEGGSYYGYT

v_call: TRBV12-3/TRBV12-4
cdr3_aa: ASSPHGHEQY

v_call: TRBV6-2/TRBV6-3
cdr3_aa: ASSRDRVKPQH

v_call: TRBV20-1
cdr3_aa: SASESLTSYYNSPLH

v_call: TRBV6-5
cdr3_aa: ASRRTGIDYGYT

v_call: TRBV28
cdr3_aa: ASSFLGQGNTEAF

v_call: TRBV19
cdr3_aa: ASSTDRGYEQY

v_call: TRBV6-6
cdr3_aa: ASSYGTVTDTQY

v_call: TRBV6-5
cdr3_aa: ASSLGAHSGNTIY

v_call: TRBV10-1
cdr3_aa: ASSTSGVSSYEQY

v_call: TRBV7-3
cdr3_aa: ASSPDRSTDTQY

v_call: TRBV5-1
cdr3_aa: ASSLGAGESEQY

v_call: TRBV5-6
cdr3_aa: ASSRGWQDEGYGYT